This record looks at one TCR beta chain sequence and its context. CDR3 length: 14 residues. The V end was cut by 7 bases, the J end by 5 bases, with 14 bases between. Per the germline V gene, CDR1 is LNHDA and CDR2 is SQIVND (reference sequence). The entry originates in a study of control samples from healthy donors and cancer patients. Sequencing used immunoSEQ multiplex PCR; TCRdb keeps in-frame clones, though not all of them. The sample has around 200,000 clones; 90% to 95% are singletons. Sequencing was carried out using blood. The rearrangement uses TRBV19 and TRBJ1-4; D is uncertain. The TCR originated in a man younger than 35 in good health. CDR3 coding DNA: TGTGCCAGTAAGGTACGGGTCGGCAATGAAAAACTGTTTTTT. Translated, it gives CASKVRVGNEKLFF.